One and the same sample provided the 25 T cell receptor beta chains below, sequenced in a study of T cell repertoires in cytomegalovirus infection. TCRdb re-analysed the reads in MiXCR, keeping a single row per CDR3 protein. The sample shows 600,000 to 800,000 distinct CDR3 sequences, 20% to 25% of them seen only once. Sequenced sample: CD8+ T cells from PBMCs. The source is a human donor in good health (CMV status not recorded). Some clones in this sample may be carry-over from other donors' samples.

In this sample, this clonotype turned up many times. V usage is TRBV7-8 and J usage is TRBJ2-5; 9 bases fit TRBD2. In germline, CDR1 is SGHVS, CDR2 FQNEAQ. This CDR3 comprises 17 residues. After removal of 0 bases from V and 4 bases from J, the junction contained 9 bases not matched to a gene. CDR3 residues: CASSLAASGGLGETQYF. In nucleotides, the CDR3 is TGTGCCAGCAGCTTAGCGGCCAGCGGGGGGTTGGGAGAGACCCAGTACTTC.

This clonotype was counted at least ten times. This chain joins TRBV4-1 and TRBJ1-2, with D uncertain. The CDR3 consists of 13 residues. The germline V gene encodes CDR1 MGHRA and CDR2 YSYEKL. The V and J ends lost 4 bases and 3 bases respectively, with 9 bases between them. CDR3 region: CASSPLPDYGYTF. Written as DNA, the CDR3 is TGCGCCAGCAGCCCCTTACCCGACTATGGCTACACCTTC.

For this clonotype: A much bigger clone sits one base away, suggesting this may be a read error. The J gene is TRBJ1-1, the V gene TRBV19, with 8 nucleotides matching TRBD1. The CDR3 covers 15 residues. Germline V CDR1 and CDR2: LNHDA, SQIVND (reference sequence). The junction had 8 bases not matched to a gene; V was cut back by 4 bases and J by 4 bases. This CDR3 is CASSNSGGSSTEAFF. The CDR3 DNA is TGTGCCAGTAGTAACTCAGGGGGCTCAAGCACTGAAGCTTTCTTT. Variable domain in full (rest from reference TRBV19 and TRBJ1-1): DGGITQSPKYLFRKEGQNVTLSCEQNLNHDAMYWYRQDPGQGLRLIYYSQIVNDFQKGDIAEGYSVSREKKESFPLTVTSAQKNPTAFYLCASSNSGGSSTEAFFGQGTRLTVV.

Only a few counts were recorded for this clonotype. The chain combines TRBV25-1 with TRBJ1-1; 7 positions agree with TRBD1. Germline V CDR1 and CDR2: MGHDK, SYGVNS. The CDR3 consists of 15 residues. V shed 1 base, J shed 0 bases, and the junction held 2 bases outside the gene matches. The CDR3 region has the DNA TGTGCCAGCAGTGAATGGGGACAGTTGAACACTGAAGCTTTCTTT. It translates to CASSEWGQLNTEAFF.

This clonotype was picked up a small number of times. The chain joins TRBV19 to TRBJ1-1; perhaps TRBD1 as D (5 bases). Germline CDR1 and CDR2: LNHDA and SQIVND (reference sequence). The ends were cut back, 0 bases at V and 0 bases at J, with 14 bases in the middle. The length of the CDR3 is 17 residues. In nucleotides, the CDR3 is TGTGCCAGTAGTATAGACTTGGACACCTACATGAACACTGAAGCTTTCTTT. Its protein product is CASSIDLDTYMNTEAFF.

This clonotype came up a few times. This sequence joins TRBV28 and TRBJ1-2; unclear D gene. The CDR3 loop spans 13 amino acids. Germline CDR1 and CDR2: MDHEN and SYDVKM. Deletions cut 6 bases from V and 5 bases from J, with 13 bases between. Here the CDR3 reads CASSLRDAYGYTF. The CDR3 nucleotides read TGTGCCAGCAGCCTCCGGGATGCTTATGGCTACACCTTC.

This clonotype occurred a few times. This chain uses TRBV19 with TRBJ2-1, with D uncertain. Trimming shortened V by 6 bases and J by 2 bases, and 14 bases separated the two germline ends. The CDR3 spans 15 residues. The germline V gene has CDR1 LNHDA and CDR2 SQIVND (reference sequence). The CDR3 region has the DNA TGTGCCAGTAGCCTATCGCGAAGCACCTACAATGAGCAGTTCTTC. Translating gives CASSLSRSTYNEQFF.

The chain employs TRBV20-1 and TRBJ1-1, with 8 bases that match TRBD1. The trim removed 6 bases at V and 3 bases at J, leaving 9 bases unmatched. Germline V gene sequence: CDR1 DFQATT, CDR2 SNEGSKA (reference sequence). This CDR3 is built from 14 residues. The DNA of the CDR3 is TGCAGTGCCCCCGGCAGGGGGCGGGACACTGAAGCTTTCTTT. Its translation: CSAPGRGRDTEAFF.

V gene TRBV2 combines with J gene TRBJ2-7; 10 bases fit TRBD2. The V gene end was trimmed by 5 bases and the J gene end by 5 bases; junction bases not matched to a gene: 6. CDR3 length: 14 residues. Germline CDR1 is SNHLY and CDR2 is FYNNEI. The CDR3 region has the DNA TGTGCCAGCAGTATCAGCGGGGGGGCCCACGAGCAGTACTTC. Translating gives CASSISGGAHEQYF.

V usage is TRBV29-1 and J usage is TRBJ2-7; the D gene is possibly TRBD2 (6 bases). The length of the CDR3 is 14 residues. V gave up 0 bases and J gave up 0 bases, with 9 bases separating them. The germline gives CDR1 SQVTM, CDR2 ANQGSEA. The chain's CDR3 is CSVEDRESSYEQYF. DNA of the CDR3: TGCAGCGTTGAAGATCGGGAGAGCTCCTACGAGCAGTACTTC.

Ten or more counts support this clonotype. Relative to the germline gene, one junction end is altered; a read error may explain this. The J gene is TRBJ2-6, the V gene TRBV2; the D gene is possibly TRBD2 (6 bases). The CDR3 runs 17 residues. Germline assignment: CDR1 SNHLY and CDR2 FYNNEI. The CDR3 loop reads CASSLRPGVSVANVLTF. CDR3 nucleotide sequence: TGTGCCAGCAGTTTACGACCGGGGGTCTCTGTGGCCAACGTCCTGACTTTC. The entire variable domain, with the rest obtained from reference TRBV2 and TRBJ2-6, is as follows: EPEVTQTPSHQVTQMGQEVILRCVPISNHLYFYWYRQILGQKVEFLVSFYNNEISEKSEIFDDQFSVERPDGSNFTLKIRSTKLEDSAMYFCASSLRPGVSVANVLTFGAGSRLTVL.

This clonotype was found many times. The rearrangement joins TRBV29-1 to TRBJ2-5; TRBD1 matches at 11 bases. Germline CDR1 and CDR2: SQVTM and ANQGSEA. V was pared by 3 bases and J by 4 bases, with 4 bases of the junction left unmatched. This CDR3 spans 14 amino acids. CDR3 nucleotide sequence: TGCAGCGTTGAGGTTGGACAGGGGGCAGAGACCCAGTACTTC. This encodes CSVEVGQGAETQYF.

The chain links TRBV6-5 to TRBJ1-1, with TRBD1 identical over 8 bases. The CDR3 is 14 residues long. Germline CDR1 and CDR2: MNHEY and SVGAGI. J was trimmed by 4 bases and V by 2 bases; bases with no gene match: 3. In DNA form, the CDR3 reads TGTGCCAGCAGTTACCAGGGGGCGAGCACTGAAGCTTTCTTT. Translating gives CASSYQGASTEAFF.

The rearrangement uses TRBV12-3 or TRBV12-4 and TRBJ2-1; 7 bases align to TRBD2. The V segment lost 2 bases and the J segment 9 bases; nucleotides outside the gene matches: 7. The CDR3 loop spans 14 amino acids. Here the CDR3 reads CASSLTGEGGEQFF. In DNA, the CDR3 is TGTGCCAGCAGTTTAACGGGGGAGGGAGGTGAGCAGTTCTTC.

V usage is TRBV20-1 and J usage is TRBJ1-2; 8 bases align to TRBD1. V was clipped by 5 bases and J by 10 bases; unmatched bases: 9. This CDR3 comprises 12 residues. Germline values: CDR1 DFQATT, CDR2 SNEGSKA (reference sequence). CDR3 bases: TGCAGTGCTCCAGGGGGCGCAGATGCCTACACCTTC. This encodes CSAPGGADAYTF.

The chain links TRBV28 to TRBJ1-4; TRBD1 matches 7 bases. Germline CDR1 and CDR2: MDHEN and SYDVKM. The V gene end was trimmed by 8 bases and the J gene end by 2 bases; junction bases not matched to a gene: 5. The CDR3 totals 14 residues. The CDR3 DNA sequence: TGTGCCAGCGTTCCGGGACAGACTAATGAAAAACTGTTTTTT. Its translation: CASVPGQTNEKLFF. The full variable domain, rest sourced from reference TRBV28 and TRBJ1-4, is DVKVTQSSRYLVKRTGEKVFLECVQDMDHENMFWYRQDPGLGLRLIYFSYDVKMKEKGDIPEGYSVSREKKERFSLILESASTNQTSMYLCASVPGQTNEKLFFGSGTQLSVL.

This clonotype was counted at least ten times. The chain employs TRBV28 and TRBJ2-3; D is possibly TRBD1 (5 bases). From germline, CDR1 is MDHEN and CDR2 SYDVKM. V was shortened by 3 bases and J by 2 bases, with 15 bases between the two germline ends. This CDR3 is built from 16 residues. The CDR3 DNA sequence: TGTGCCAGCAGTTTTGGCAGGGCGACGCACACAGATACGCAGTATTTT. Its protein is CASSFGRATHTDTQYF.

The V gene is TRBV19, the J gene TRBJ2-7; D may correspond to TRBD1 or TRBD2 (5 bases each). The CDR3 has 14 residues. Germline CDR1 is LNHDA and CDR2 is SQIVND (reference sequence). V was pared by 4 bases and J by 3 bases, with 13 bases between. In DNA, the CDR3 is TGTGCCAGTAGTAGGGCCGGGACGGGCTACGAGCAGTACTTC. Residues: CASSRAGTGYEQYF.

This chain connects TRBV29-1 to TRBJ2-1; 7 bases map to TRBD1. Germline trimming cut 7 bases from V and 4 bases from J; bases unmatched to any gene: 10. The V gene's germline CDR1 is SQVTM and CDR2 ANQGSEA. The CDR3 is made up of 14 amino acids. In DNA form, the CDR3 reads TGCAGCGCTATACAGGGGAACATGTACAATGAGCAGTTCTTC. It encodes CSAIQGNMYNEQFF.

This sequence joins TRBV5-1 and TRBJ2-2, with D possibly matching TRBD1 (6 bases). Per the germline V gene, CDR1 is SGHRS and CDR2 is YFSETQ. V dropped 4 bases and J dropped 8 bases, with 24 bases sitting between them. This CDR3 contains 17 residues. The CDR3 sequence is CASSPSQRVTGTGELFF. DNA of the CDR3: TGCGCCAGCAGCCCCTCGCAACGGGTAACCGGGACAGGGGAGCTGTTTTTT.

This rearrangement joins TRBV6-6 to TRBJ2-5; D ambiguous. The germline V and J ends were trimmed by 5 bases and 5 bases, with 15 bases remaining between them. CDR1 is MNHNY, CDR2 SVGAGI, per germline (reference sequence). This CDR3 comprises 14 residues. The CDR3 sequence is CASSPFRVRETQYF. In DNA form, the CDR3 reads TGTGCCAGCAGTCCCTTTAGGGTTCGGGAGACCCAGTACTTC.

This chain links TRBV6-2 or TRBV6-3 with TRBJ1-5, with TRBD1 matching over 7 bases. Losses at the gene ends were 2 bases for V and 5 bases for J; bases not matched to a gene: 3. In germline, CDR1 is MNHEY, CDR2 SVGEGT. The length of the CDR3 is 14 residues. The CDR3 loop is CASSYGTDYQPQHF. DNA for the CDR3: TGTGCCAGCAGTTACGGGACAGATTATCAGCCCCAGCATTTT.

This clonotype was counted many times. V is TRBV19 and J is TRBJ2-1; D possibly corresponds to TRBD2 (6 bases). The CDR3 consists of 15 residues. V gave up 3 bases and J gave up 6 bases, with 15 bases separating them. CDR1 is LNHDA and CDR2 is SQIVND in the germline V gene (reference sequence). The CDR3 protein is CASSIWASESNEQFF. CDR3 sequence (DNA): TGTGCCAGTAGTATCTGGGCTAGCGAGAGCAATGAGCAGTTCTTC.

The chain combines TRBV7-9 with TRBJ2-5; D uncertain. V dropped 4 bases and J dropped 9 bases, with 18 bases sitting between them. The CDR3 totals 14 residues. CDR1 is SEHNR and CDR2 is FQNEAQ in the germline V gene (reference sequence). CDR3 in amino acids: CASSSPTLSGAQYF. CDR3 nucleotides: TGTGCCAGCAGCTCTCCGACTCTATCTGGGGCCCAGTACTTC.

There are many counts of this clonotype. The chain couples TRBV7-2 to TRBJ2-3; 8 bases map to TRBD2. This CDR3 has 15 residues. Per germline, CDR1 SGHTA and CDR2 FQGNSA. The ends lost 4 bases at V and 6 bases at J; junction bases unmatched: 9. As DNA, the CDR3 is TGTGCCAGCAGCTGGAGTGGCGGGGGGAAGGATACGCAGTATTTT. Amino acids: CASSWSGGGKDTQYF.